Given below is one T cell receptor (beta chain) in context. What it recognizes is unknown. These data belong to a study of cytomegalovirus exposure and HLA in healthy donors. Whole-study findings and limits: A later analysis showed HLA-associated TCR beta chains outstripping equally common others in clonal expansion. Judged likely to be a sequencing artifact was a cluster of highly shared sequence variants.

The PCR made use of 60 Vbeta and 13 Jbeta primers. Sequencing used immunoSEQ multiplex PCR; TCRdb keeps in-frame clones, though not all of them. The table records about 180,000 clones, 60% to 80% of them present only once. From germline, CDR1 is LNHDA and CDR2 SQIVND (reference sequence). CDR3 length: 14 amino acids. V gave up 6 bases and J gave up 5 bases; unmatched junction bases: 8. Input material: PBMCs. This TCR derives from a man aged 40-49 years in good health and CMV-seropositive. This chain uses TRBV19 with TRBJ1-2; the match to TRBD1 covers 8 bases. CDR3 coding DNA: TGTGCCAGTAGAGCCAGGGGGCGCGTGTATGGCTACACCTTC. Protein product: CASRARGRVYGYTF.